The 29 T cell receptor beta chains below come from one sample, sequenced in a study of spatial heterogeneity in lung cancer. TCRdb independently ran MiXCR on the 5' RACE reads; one entry per CDR3 protein. Of roughly 48,000 distinct CDR3 sequences in the sample, roughly 5% were seen once. The time point denotes: sample taken at primary tumor resection. The sequenced sample was PBMCs, obtained at surgery. Receptor source: a male donor with early-stage non-small cell lung cancer.

This clonotype was seen at least ten times. The V and J genes are TRBV5-1 and TRBJ2-7; no reliable D call. The V end was cut by 1 base, the J end by 3 bases, with 14 bases between. CDR1 SGHRS and CDR2 YFSETQ come from the germline V gene. The CDR3 covers 15 residues. CDR3 nucleotides: TGCGCCAGCAGCTTGTCGGCGAACTCAGTCTACGAGCAGTACTTC. Encoded protein: CASSLSANSVYEQYF.

The table lists this clonotype with many counts. The chain has TRBV11-2 and TRBJ2-7; no reliable D call. The V end was cut by 5 bases, the J end by 2 bases, with 13 bases between. Germline assignment: CDR1 SGHAT and CDR2 FQNNGV. The CDR3 spans 14 residues. The CDR3 nucleotides are TGTGCCAGCAGCCCCCGACTGTCACCCTACGAGCAGTACTTC. Translation gives CASSPRLSPYEQYF.

This clonotype was seen ten or more times. In DNA form, the CDR3 reads TGTGCCAGCAGCGTTCTGAGCGGGAGTGGTGTGGGGGCCAACGTCCTGACTTTC. Translating it yields CASSVLSGSGVGANVLTF. The chain has TRBV2 and TRBJ2-6, with 8 bases identical to TRBD2. The J segment lost 4 bases and the V segment lost 6 bases, leaving 14 bases of the junction unmatched. The CDR3 totals 18 residues. Looked up from germline, CDR1 is SNHLY and CDR2 is FYNNEI.

This clonotype was seen many times. The CDR3 DNA reads TGCGCCAGCAGCATAGGGACTGGGGGAGAGCAGTACTTC. Its protein product is CASSIGTGGEQYF. The V call is TRBV5-1, the J call TRBJ2-7; D perhaps matches TRBD2 (6 bases). The germline gives CDR1 SGHRS, CDR2 YFSETQ. The length of the CDR3 is 13 residues. Trimming took 4 bases from V and 7 from J, leaving 15 bases between them.

On this clonotype itself: A read error may be the cause here, since a much bigger clone is one base away. The gene calls are TRBV5-1 and TRBJ2-6, with 9 nucleotides matching TRBD1. Germline loops: CDR1 SGHRS, CDR2 YFSETQ. The V segment lost 6 bases and the J segment 4 bases; nucleotides outside the gene matches: 11. CDR3 length equals 17 residues. The DNA for the CDR3 is TGCGCCAGCAACCACCGGGACAGGGTGAAAGGGGCCAACGTCCTGACTTTC. Translated: CASNHRDRVKGANVLTF.

This clonotype was counted at least ten times. The chain recombines TRBV18 with TRBJ2-5; D remains unclear. CDR3 length: 13 residues. V lost 1 base to trimming and J lost 4 bases, with 7 bases between them. Germline CDR1 reads KGHSH; CDR2 reads LQKENI. Here the CDR3 reads CASSPRLVETQYF. The CDR3 nucleotides are TGTGCCAGCTCACCACGGCTAGTAGAGACCCAGTACTTC.

This clonotype appeared many times. CDR3 region: CASSLILPQETQYF. The DNA of the CDR3 is TGTGCCAGCAGCCTTATCCTCCCTCAAGAGACCCAGTACTTC. This sequence joins TRBV7-2 and TRBJ2-5; D unclear. The CDR3 covers 14 residues. Germline CDR1 SGHTA, CDR2 FQGNSA. Deletions cut 5 bases from V and 2 bases from J, with 12 bases between.

This clonotype was observed many times. Compared with germline, one end of the junction differs, possibly owing to a read error. The rearrangement links TRBV7-2 to TRBJ2-1; D is unresolved. CDR3 length equals 14 residues. Germline V gene lookup returns CDR1 SGHTA and CDR2 FQGNSA. CDR3 DNA sequence: TGTGCCAGCAGTTTAGAAGGGCAGTACAATGAGCAGTTCTTC. Amino acid sequence: CASSLEGQYNEQFF.

This clonotype was detected many times. The V call is TRBV5-4, the J call TRBJ2-3; 8 bases agree with TRBD2. This CDR3 region has 15 residues. Trimming removed 5 bases from V and 2 bases from J; junction bases left unmatched: 7. Germline assignment: CDR1 SGHNT and CDR2 YYREEE (reference sequence). CDR3 bases: TGTGCCAGCAGATACCTAGCGGGCCCCACAGATACGCAGTATTTT. This gives the protein CASRYLAGPTDTQYF.

This clonotype was recorded at least ten times. This sequence joins TRBV27 and TRBJ1-3; a possible D gene is TRBD1 (5 bases). Germline CDR1 and CDR2: MNHEY and SMNVEV (reference sequence). V lost 8 bases to trimming and J lost 0 bases, with 14 bases between them. This CDR3 is built from 15 residues. The CDR3 loop reads CASSWDGTSGNTIYF. The CDR3 coding sequence is TGTGCCAGCTCCTGGGACGGGACCTCTGGAAACACCATATATTTT.

To note about this clonotype: A much more abundant neighbour one base away suggests this may be a read error. V usage is TRBV11-2 and J usage is TRBJ2-7; 11 bases are shared with TRBD1. Germline V CDR1 and CDR2: SGHAT, FQNNGV. This CDR3 is 13 amino acids long. Here the CDR3 reads CTSSLDRGHEQYF. The CDR3 coding sequence is TGTACCAGCAGCTTGGACAGGGGGCACGAGCAGTACTTC.

V gene TRBV6-2 or TRBV6-3 combines with J gene TRBJ2-7; D is uncertain. The germline V and J ends were trimmed by 0 bases and 0 bases, with 9 bases remaining between them. From germline, CDR1 is MNHEY and CDR2 SVGEGT. This CDR3 is built from 15 residues. The CDR3 region has the DNA TGTGCCAGCAGTTACTCGACTTACATCTCCTACGAGCAGTACTTC. Protein sequence: CASSYSTYISYEQYF.

This clonotype has at least ten counts. The J gene is TRBJ2-7, the V gene TRBV7-9; TRBD2 is a possible D gene (6 bases). Germline CDR1 reads SEHNR; CDR2 reads FQNEAQ (reference sequence). The CDR3 is 14 residues long. V lost 3 bases to trimming and J lost 3 bases, with 12 bases between them. CDR3 loop: CASSFGGTYYEQYF. The CDR3 DNA is TGTGCCAGCAGCTTCGGCGGGACCTACTACGAGCAGTACTTC.

This clonotype was picked up many times. The chain joins TRBV5-1 to TRBJ2-3; the D is unclear. Trimming stripped 2 bases from V and 5 bases from J, with 9 bases between. The CDR3 sequence is 13 residues long. The V gene's germline CDR1 is SGHRS and CDR2 YFSETQ. The CDR3 spells CASSLTPLDTQYF. In DNA, the CDR3 is TGCGCCAGCAGCTTAACTCCACTAGATACGCAGTATTTT.

This chain joins TRBV12-3 or TRBV12-4 and TRBJ2-5, with D possibly matching TRBD1 (5 bases). V lost 6 bases and J lost 0, with 14 bases in between. The CDR3 length is 15 residues. CDR3 residues: CASSLWQGNQETQYF. The DNA of the CDR3 is TGTGCCAGCAGCCTCTGGCAGGGAAACCAAGAGACCCAGTACTTC.

This clonotype was picked up a small number of times. The chain uses TRBV20-1 and TRBJ2-7; D perhaps matches TRBD2 (5 bases). The germline V and J ends were trimmed by 7 bases and 3 bases, with 19 bases remaining between them. The CDR3 contains 14 residues. Germline lookup yields CDR1 DFQATT and CDR2 SNEGSKA (reference sequence). CDR3 amino acids: CSVTKQRAGYEQYF. CDR3 sequence (DNA): TGCAGTGTCACGAAACAAAGGGCGGGCTACGAGCAGTACTTC.

This clonotype was counted at least ten times. The chain recombines TRBV29-1 with TRBJ1-5; 11 bases agree with TRBD1. The CDR3 is 14 residues long. The ends lost 6 bases at V and 3 bases at J; junction bases unmatched: 4. The germline V gene encodes CDR1 SQVTM and CDR2 ANQGSEA. The CDR3 bases are TGCAGCGTCGCCGGACAGGGGGCCAATCAGCCCCAGCATTTT. Amino acid sequence: CSVAGQGANQPQHF.

This clonotype has at least ten counts. The gene calls are TRBV2 and TRBJ2-3; tentatively, D is TRBD2 (6 bases). Trimming removed 8 bases from V and 2 bases from J, with 17 bases in between. This CDR3 spans 15 amino acids. In germline, CDR1 is SNHLY, CDR2 FYNNEI. CDR3 DNA sequence: TGTGCCAGCGCGCGAGCTAGCGATATCACAGATACGCAGTATTTT. Protein sequence: CASARASDITDTQYF.

The sample holds many counts of this clonotype. The CDR3 sequence is CASSPDLAGGPQEQFF. Here the CDR3 DNA reads TGTGCCAGCAGCCCAGACCTAGCGGGAGGGCCTCAGGAGCAGTTCTTC. This chain connects TRBV7-9 to TRBJ2-1; the match to TRBD2 covers 12 bases. The ends lost 5 bases at V and 10 bases at J; junction bases unmatched: 12. The CDR3 length is 16 residues. Germline lookup yields CDR1 SEHNR and CDR2 FQNEAQ (reference sequence).

The rearrangement links TRBV7-8 to TRBJ2-6; 8 positions match TRBD1. The junction had 5 bases not matched to a gene; V was cut back by 3 bases and J by 1 base. CDR1 and CDR2 from the germline V gene are SGHVS and FQNEAQ. The CDR3 contains 17 residues. The CDR3 nucleotides are TGTGCCAGCAGCTTTGGACAGGGCAAGTCTGGGGCCAACGTCCTGACTTTC. This sequence encodes CASSFGQGKSGANVLTF.

This clonotype is medium-sized in the sample. The chain couples TRBV29-1 to TRBJ2-7; D gene ambiguous. CDR3 length equals 15 residues. V lost 0 bases to trimming and J lost 0 bases, with 12 bases between them. Germline V lookup: CDR1 SQVTM, CDR2 ANQGSEA. Written as DNA, the CDR3 is TGCAGCGTTGAAGACGAGACACACAGCTCCTACGAGCAGTACTTC. It encodes CSVEDETHSSYEQYF.

The chain combines TRBV12-3 or TRBV12-4 with TRBJ2-4; either TRBD1 or TRBD2 may supply D (5 bases each). The V end lost 0 bases, the J end lost 5 bases, and 8 bases lay between the germline ends. CDR3 length equals 14 residues. The CDR3 sequence: CASSLAGTQNIQYF. As DNA, the CDR3 is TGTGCCAGCAGTTTAGCAGGGACCCAAAACATTCAGTACTTC.

This clonotype was seen many times. The rearrangement links TRBV6-6 to TRBJ2-7, with D maybe TRBD1 (6 bases). Germline V gene sequence: CDR1 MNHNY, CDR2 SVGAGI (reference sequence). This CDR3 has 13 amino acids. Trimming left V 2 bases short and J 6 bases short, with 11 bases between. The CDR3 reads CASSYARDTEQYF. The CDR3 DNA reads TGTGCCAGCAGTTACGCCCGGGACACCGAGCAGTACTTC.

Many counts were recorded for this clonotype. The chain links TRBV9 to TRBJ2-3, with 7 bases fitting TRBD2. Trimming cost V 3 bases and J 4 bases; bases outside gene matches: 5. Germline lookup yields CDR1 SGDLS and CDR2 YYNGEE. The CDR3 spans 14 residues. The CDR3 loop is CASSDGGGADTQYF. The CDR3, as DNA: TGTGCCAGCAGCGACGGCGGGGGTGCAGATACGCAGTATTTT.

The chain is built from TRBV19 and TRBJ2-2, with 10 bases that match TRBD2. The V gene's germline CDR1 is LNHDA and CDR2 SQIVND (reference sequence). Germline trimming cut 6 bases from V and 1 base from J; bases unmatched to any gene: 2. The CDR3 sequence is 15 residues long. CDR3 loop: CASRGLARNTGELFF. The CDR3 nucleotides are TGTGCCAGTAGGGGACTAGCGCGGAACACCGGGGAGCTGTTTTTT. The full variable domain, completed using reference TRBV19 and TRBJ2-2, is DGGITQSPKYLFRKEGQNVTLSCEQNLNHDAMYWYRQDPGQGLRLIYYSQIVNDFQKGDIAEGYSVSREKKESFPLTVTSAQKNPTAFYLCASRGLARNTGELFFGEGSRLTVL.

J is TRBJ2-7 and V is TRBV7-2; D unclear. Germline-derived CDR1 and CDR2 are SGHTA and FQGNSA. Between the trimmed V and J ends, which lost 1 base and 0 bases, there was a span of 13 bases. The CDR3 length is 16 residues. CDR3 region: CASSLVSGGSSYEQYF. The CDR3 coding sequence is TGTGCCAGCAGCTTAGTGTCGGGCGGTAGCTCCTACGAGCAGTACTTC.

As concerns this clonotype: A much larger clone lies a single base off, so this may be a read error. The chain carries TRBV3-1 and TRBJ2-5, with unresolved D. Looked up from germline, CDR1 is LGHDT and CDR2 is YNNKEL (reference sequence). With 3 bases removed from V and 1 base from J, the gap between germline ends came to 9 bases. The length of the CDR3 is 14 residues. The CDR3 sequence is CASSHWTVQETQYF. As DNA, the CDR3 is TGTGCCAGCAGCCATTGGACGGTCCAAGAGACCCAGTACTTC.

This clonotype appeared a few times. The chain joins TRBV5-4 to TRBJ2-7, with D possibly matching TRBD2 (6 bases). V lost 4 bases, J lost 2 bases, and 13 bases lay in between. CDR3 length: 14 amino acids. Germline values: CDR1 SGHNT, CDR2 YYREEE (reference sequence). CDR3 sequence: CASSAGLTAYEQYF. In nucleotides, the CDR3 is TGTGCCAGCAGCGCGGGACTTACTGCCTACGAGCAGTACTTC.

This clonotype came up many times. The V call is TRBV7-2, the J call TRBJ2-5; 11 bases agree with TRBD2. Germline V gene data show CDR1 as SGHTA and CDR2 as FQGNSA. This CDR3 comprises 16 residues. The V gene end was trimmed by 5 bases and the J gene end by 5 bases; junction bases not matched to a gene: 10. CDR3 DNA: TGTGCCAGCAGCCAAATAGCGGGAGGGTTGACGGAGACCCAGTACTTC. Translating gives CASSQIAGGLTETQYF.